This T cell receptor (beta chain) was documented in a study of radiation and T cells in renal cell carcinoma. Note on this clone: The antigen is unknown.

Profiling relied on immunoSEQ multiplex PCR, and the TCRdb table lists in-frame clones only, not all of them. The table records approximately 83,000 clones, over 80% of them present only once. This CDR3 has 13 residues. The V gene's germline CDR1 is MNHNS and CDR2 SASEGT. With 7 bases clipped from V and 3 bases from J, the junction kept 4 bases outside the gene matches. Time point meaning: blood 4 weeks post-SBRT, at nephrectomy. Noted treatment: 15 Gy SBRT to primary tumor, nephrectomy 4 weeks later. Whole-study results and caveats: Baseline intratumoral clonotype presence is unknown without pretreatment biopsies.

The specimen comprised blood, sampled from a patient whose treatment included radiotherapy and nephrectomy. V gene TRBV6-1 combines with J gene TRBJ1-1; 8 nucleotides line up with TRBD1. This TCR was sampled from a man aged 45 to 65 with renal cell carcinoma. CDR3 region: CASKGQGYTEAFF. Written as DNA, the CDR3 is TGTGCCAGCAAAGGACAGGGCTACACTGAAGCTTTCTTT.